The clone carrying this TCR beta chain was counted a single time. Its specificity is unknown. These data originate in a study of immune cell composition in non-small cell lung cancer. Study information: Histologic subtype was mainly adenocarcinoma or squamous cell carcinoma.

The study, taken as a whole, reports: Tumour TCR-beta clonality showed no significant link to smoking pack-years. In adenocarcinoma, maximal tumour-associated clone frequency tracked TIL tumour reactivity.

The data were produced by immunoSEQ multiplex PCR, yet TCRdb's version contains in-frame clones alone and is incomplete. The sample yields more than 7,500 clones, almost 70% seen once. Sequencing was carried out using lung tumor tissue. The clonotype comes from a human donor with non-small cell lung cancer.

The CDR3 DNA sequence: TGCGCCAGCAGCTTGGAGCCGGGGGCGGGCGGAAACACCATATATTTT. Amino acid sequence: CASSLEPGAGGNTIYF. This chain uses TRBV5-1 with TRBJ1-3; tentatively, D is TRBD1 (6 bases). Trimming removed 0 bases at V and 4 bases at J, with 14 bases between. CDR1 is SGHRS, CDR2 YFSETQ, per germline. CDR3 length equals 16 residues.